This T cell receptor (beta chain) appears in the sequencing data of a study of CD8 T cells in Susac syndrome. Definite or probable Susac syndrome was diagnosed using recently defined diagnostic criteria. In germline, CDR1 is SGHTA, CDR2 FQGNSA. The CDR3 contains 16 residues. The V segment lost 5 bases and the J segment 7 bases; nucleotides outside the gene matches: 11. RNA amounts of 0.5 to 1 ug underwent reverse transcription with random hexamers. Amplification of the TCR beta CDR3 was carried out by immunoSEQ multiplex PCR, which spanned a total of 54 Vbeta and 13 Jbeta segments. Each CDR3 protein is one row after TCRdb ran MiXCR on the immunoSEQ multiplex PCR reads. The table includes under 200,000 distinct CDR3 sequences, around 95% detected once.

This TCR was recovered from a human donor with Susac syndrome. Sequencing input: CD4+ T cells from PBMCs. This rearrangement joins TRBV7-2 to TRBJ2-1; 10 nucleotides agree with TRBD2. CDR3 in amino acids: CASSGQSGGARNEQFF. CDR3 sequence (DNA): TGTGCCAGCAGCGGGCAAAGCGGGGGGGCGCGAAATGAGCAGTTCTTC.